This T cell receptor (beta chain) was observed in a study of shared clonotypes between healthy human individuals. The study's findings and limits: Rarefaction revealed incomplete sorted-subset sequencing despite large depth. Some naive CD4 clonotypes, around 5%, turned up in common across several donors. A generally larger estimated richness was seen in naive subsets than in memory subsets.

With regard to this clone: Its antigen remains unidentified.

TCRdb's copy holds only in-frame clones and misses some; the assay was immunoSEQ multiplex PCR. The table lists approximately 640,000 clones, approximately 75% of them singletons. Germline V gene sequence: CDR1 SQVTM, CDR2 ANQGSEA. The V end was cut by 2 bases, the J end by 1 base, with 6 bases between. CDR3 size: 13 residues. The origin of this receptor is a woman in her twenties or thirties in good health. The sample was memory CD4+ T cells sorted from blood. The subset denotes: CD45RA-negative fraction. The V and J genes are TRBV29-1 and TRBJ2-1, with a possible D match to TRBD2 (6 bases). The CDR3 bases are TGCAGCGTTGAACGGGGGTCCTACAATGAGCAGTTCTTC. It yields the protein CSVERGSYNEQFF.